The next 27 T cell receptor beta chains were all read from a single sample in a study of CD8+CD57+ T cells in acquired aplastic anemia. Genomic DNA templated the TCR beta VDJ and CDR3 profiling. TCRdb itself ran the reads through MiXCR, one entry per CDR3 protein. Seen here are 100,000 to 150,000 distinct CDR3 sequences, about 46% observed once, and the top ten hold 2% to 3%. What was sequenced was sorted CD4+, CD8+, or CD8+CD57+ T cells (not recorded which) from PBMCs. These receptors all stem from a human donor in good health, serving as a control.

Concerning this clonotype itself: Its ends do not fully match the called genes, so a read error is possible. V gene TRBV11-2 combines with J gene TRBJ2-1; D perhaps matches TRBD1 (6 bases). CDR3 length: 14 amino acids. Germline lookup yields CDR1 SGHAT and CDR2 FQNNGV. Here the CDR3 DNA reads TGTGCCAGCAGACGGGGCAGGGGCCTAGGTGAGCAGCTCTTC. It is translated as CASRRGRGLGEQLF.

The V call is TRBV19, the J call TRBJ1-5, with D tentatively TRBD1 (5 bases). Trimming stripped 6 bases from V and 0 bases from J, with 6 bases between. The CDR3 is 13 amino acids. CDR1 and CDR2 from the germline V gene are LNHDA and SQIVND (reference sequence). For the CDR3, the DNA is TGTGCCAGTAGCAGGGCTAGCAATCAGCCCCAGCATTTT. This sequence encodes CASSRASNQPQHF.

In its sample, this clonotype was seen many times. The rearrangement joins TRBV3-1 to TRBJ2-1; 9 bases line up with TRBD2. The length of the CDR3 is 14 residues. V dropped 4 bases and J dropped 9; count of bases not matched to a gene: 7. Per the germline V gene, CDR1 is LGHDT and CDR2 is YNNKEL (reference sequence). The CDR3 region is CASSPLAGGLEQFF. The CDR3 nucleotides read TGTGCCAGCAGCCCTTTGGCGGGGGGGCTTGAGCAGTTCTTC.

This chain uses TRBV7-3 with TRBJ2-7; D is perhaps TRBD1 (6 bases). Per germline, CDR1 SGHTA and CDR2 FQGTGA. V was trimmed by 10 bases and J by 2 bases, leaving 12 bases between them. The CDR3 totals 12 residues. The CDR3 here is CATMGAAYEQYF. The CDR3 DNA reads as TGTGCCACCATGGGGGCCGCCTACGAGCAGTACTTC.

This clonotype was recorded many times. This chain joins TRBV11-3 and TRBJ2-1; TRBD2 matches at 7 bases. V trimming: 6 bases; J trimming: 1 base; junction bases outside the gene matches: 3. The CDR3 is 14 residues long. Germline V gene lookup returns CDR1 SGHNT and CDR2 YENEEA. Here the CDR3 reads CASRDGGSYNEQFF. Here the CDR3 DNA reads TGTGCCAGCAGGGACGGGGGGTCCTACAATGAGCAGTTCTTC.

In its sample, this clonotype was seen a few times. The chain employs TRBV20-1 and TRBJ2-7; D is perhaps TRBD2 (5 bases). Trimming pared 3 bases from V and 3 bases from J, leaving 12 bases between. CDR1 and CDR2 (germline): DFQATT, SNEGSKA (reference sequence). This CDR3 comprises 13 residues. This CDR3 is CSASSRTGYEQYF. In nucleotides, the CDR3 is TGCAGTGCTAGCTCCAGGACTGGCTACGAGCAGTACTTC.

Points on this clonotype: A read error may be the cause here, since a much bigger clone is one base away. No conserved phenylalanine or tryptophan is present at the end of the CDR3, so a read error is the likely explanation. The V and J genes are TRBV18 and TRBJ1-6, with D perhaps TRBD1 (6 bases). V was shortened by 6 bases and J by 6 bases, with 12 bases between the two germline ends. This CDR3 comprises 14 residues. Germline lookup yields CDR1 KGHSH and CDR2 LQKENI. DNA for the CDR3: TGTGCCAGCTCGCCAGGGGACCTTAATTCACCCCTCCACTCT. Protein sequence: CASSPGDLNSPLHS.

Note on this clonotype: A read error may produce the germline difference seen at one junction end. V usage is TRBV7-9 and J usage is TRBJ2-5; maybe TRBD2 (8 bases). CDR1 and CDR2 (germline): SEHNR, FQNEAQ (reference sequence). This CDR3 comprises 14 residues. The CDR3 DNA is TGTGCCAGCAGCGTAGCGGGACAGTCGGAGACCCAGTACTTC. Residues: CASSVAGQSETQYF.

This chain links TRBV2 with TRBJ2-1; 8 nucleotides align to TRBD1. The CDR3 consists of 14 residues. CDR1 is SNHLY and CDR2 is FYNNEI in the germline V gene. The trim removed 4 bases at V and 9 bases at J, leaving 8 bases unmatched. In nucleotides, the CDR3 is TGTGCCAGCAGTGCGCGAGACAGGGGCGGTGAGCAGTTCTTC. Amino acid sequence: CASSARDRGGEQFF. Based on the CDR3 plus reference TRBV2 and TRBJ2-1, the full variable domain is EPEVTQTPSHQVTQMGQEVILRCVPISNHLYFYWYRQILGQKVEFLVSFYNNEISEKSEIFDDQFSVERPDGSNFTLKIRSTKLEDSAMYFCASSARDRGGEQFFGPGTRLTVL.

This clonotype was counted once. The genes are TRBV10-3 and TRBJ1-2; tentative D call: TRBD1 (5 bases). This CDR3 contains 14 residues. The germline V gene has CDR1 ENHRY and CDR2 SYGVKD. The V end was cut by 7 bases, the J end by 8 bases, with 20 bases between. The CDR3 spells CAINPLLGGEGYTF. In DNA, the CDR3 is TGTGCCATCAACCCTTTATTGGGGGGAGAGGGCTACACCTTC.

This clonotype was seen repeatedly, ten times or more. The chain uses TRBV20-1 and TRBJ1-1, with D perhaps matching TRBD1 (5 bases). Germline V gives CDR1 DFQATT, CDR2 SNEGSKA (reference sequence). The CDR3 length is 15 residues. Trimming cost V 4 bases and J 0 bases, with 15 bases left between them. CDR3 nucleotide sequence: TGCAGTGCTAATCGGGACGGGCATTTGAACACTGAAGCTTTCTTT. It yields the protein CSANRDGHLNTEAFF.

The DNA for the CDR3 is TGTGCCATCCGGAGAGGGGGCCTATTCAATGAGCAGTTCTTC. Encoded protein: CAIRRGGLFNEQFF. The chain links TRBV10-3 to TRBJ2-1; 7 bases match TRBD1. The ends lost 8 bases at V and 6 bases at J; junction bases unmatched: 10. From germline, CDR1 is ENHRY and CDR2 SYGVKD. This CDR3 is built from 14 residues.

This clonotype was observed many times. The chain recombines TRBV4-2 with TRBJ2-1; D remains unclear. The CDR3 totals 16 residues. Germline V lookup: CDR1 LGHNA, CDR2 YNFKEQ. Trimming left V 0 bases short and J 0 bases short, with 9 bases between. DNA of the CDR3: TGTGCCAGCAGCCAAGATCCGGCAAGCTCCTACAATGAGCAGTTCTTC. Amino acid sequence: CASSQDPASSYNEQFF.

Worth noting for this clonotype: One junction end disagrees with the germline gene, perhaps due to a read error. V usage is TRBV5-3 and J usage is TRBJ2-5, with a weak D call TRBD1 (5 bases). TRBV5-3 has ORF status, its function being uncertain. The CDR3 is made up of 14 amino acids. CDR3 residues: CASSSLDKQETQYF. Written as DNA, the CDR3 is TGTGCCAGCAGCTCTCTGGACAAGCAAGAGACCCAGTACTTC.

The DNA of the CDR3 is TGTGCCAGCAGCGAAAGGGGGGAGACCCAGTACTTC. It specifies CASSERGETQYF. V is TRBV7-6 and J is TRBJ2-5; tentatively, D is TRBD1 (6 bases). Germline CDR1 and CDR2: SGHVS and FNYEAQ. V was pared by 5 bases and J by 5 bases, with 9 bases between. CDR3 length equals 12 residues. The full variable domain, completed using reference TRBV7-6 and TRBJ2-5, is GAGVSQSPRYKVTKRGQDVALRCDPISGHVSLYWYRQALGQGPEFLTYFNYEAQQDKSGLPNDRFSAERPEGSISTLTIQRTEQRDSAMYRCASSERGETQYFGPGTRLLVL.

By frequency in the sample, this clonotype is medium-sized. V and J are TRBV15 and TRBJ1-5; D is possibly TRBD1 (6 bases). The V gene's germline CDR1 is LNHNV and CDR2 YYDKDF (reference sequence). The CDR3 is 14 residues long. V was shortened by 5 bases and J by 2 bases, with 10 bases between the two germline ends. The CDR3 DNA reads TGTGCCACCAGCCGAACAGGGCGCAATCAGCCCCAGCATTTT. It yields the protein CATSRTGRNQPQHF.

CDR3 in amino acids: CAISDFQQPQHF. The CDR3 DNA sequence: TGTGCCATCAGTGACTTCCAGCAGCCCCAGCATTTT. V and J are TRBV10-3 and TRBJ1-5; D ambiguous. The CDR3 has 12 amino acids. Germline V gene data show CDR1 as ENHRY and CDR2 as SYGVKD. The germline V and J ends were trimmed by 3 bases and 7 bases, with 7 bases remaining between them.

This chain's CDR3 is CASSSPYRGRETEAFF. In DNA form, the CDR3 reads TGTGCCAGCAGCTCACCTTACAGGGGGCGCGAGACCGAAGCTTTCTTT. V and J are TRBV6-1 and TRBJ1-1, with 9 bases lining up with TRBD1. Trimming at V came to 6 bases and at J to 8 bases, leaving 16 bases not matched to a gene. In germline, CDR1 is MNHNS, CDR2 SASEGT. The CDR3 loop spans 16 amino acids.

The chain employs TRBV15 and TRBJ2-3, with 9 nucleotides matching TRBD2. The J segment lost 8 bases and the V segment lost 8 bases, leaving 11 bases of the junction unmatched. Germline-derived CDR1 and CDR2 are LNHNV and YYDKDF (reference sequence). The length of the CDR3 is 14 residues. The CDR3 DNA reads TGTGCCACCGGGGGCGGGGGGGTCCAGGGTACGCAGTATTTT. Protein: CATGGGGVQGTQYF.

This clonotype was detected many times. The genes are TRBV6-1 and TRBJ1-2; 7 positions agree with TRBD1. The CDR3 sequence is 12 residues long. Germline values: CDR1 MNHNS, CDR2 SASEGT. V lost 6 bases, J lost 3 bases, and 1 base stayed unmatched. The CDR3 DNA reads as TGTGCCAGCAGGCAGGGGGACTATGGCTACACCTTC. Its protein product is CASRQGDYGYTF.

This clonotype was seen a handful of times. V and J are TRBV6-5 and TRBJ1-3; D is unresolved. Germline CDR1 reads MNHEY; CDR2 reads SVGAGI. V was shortened by 4 bases and J by 4 bases, with 11 bases between the two germline ends. This CDR3 is built from 14 residues. The CDR3 loop is CASSSGEGGNTIYF. In DNA form, the CDR3 reads TGTGCCAGCAGTTCCGGGGAAGGAGGAAACACCATATATTTT.

To note about this clonotype: This could be a read error, since a much larger clone is one nucleotide away. The CDR3 is CASRTRANRGTDTQHF. As DNA, the CDR3 is TGTGCCAGCAGGACTCGGGCCAATCGGGGCACAGATACGCAGCATTTT. This chain links TRBV11-2 with TRBJ2-3, with a tentative D call TRBD1 (5 bases). The end of the DNA is better explained by TRBJ1-5, so the J call may be wrong. Per germline, CDR1 SGHAT and CDR2 FQNNGV. CDR3 size: 16 residues.

The V gene is TRBV19, the J gene TRBJ2-7, with a tentative D call TRBD2 (6 bases). The better agreement between TRBJ2-5 and the DNA end casts doubt on the J call. Germline CDR1 is LNHDA and CDR2 is SQIVND (reference sequence). The CDR3 has 14 residues. The CDR3 sequence is CASTRRGGLKTQYF. In DNA, the CDR3 is TGTGCCAGTACCCGGAGGGGTGGTCTAAAGACCCAGTACTTC.

This clonotype was detected many times. The chain recombines TRBV6-2 or TRBV6-3 with TRBJ1-6, with 8 bases that match TRBD1. The V gene's germline CDR1 is MNHEY and CDR2 SVGEGT. The CDR3 is 15 residues long. J gave up 7 bases and V 7 bases, and 9 bases lay outside the gene matches. CDR3 amino acids: CASTIRRTGNSPLHF. As DNA, the CDR3 is TGTGCCAGCACCATAAGGAGGACAGGGAATTCACCCCTCCACTTT.

This clonotype was observed many times. The chain joins TRBV5-1 to TRBJ2-1; D possibly corresponds to TRBD1 (6 bases). Germline V gene data show CDR1 as SGHRS and CDR2 as YFSETQ. The CDR3 is made up of 13 amino acids. V dropped 3 bases and J dropped 7 bases, with 11 bases sitting between them. The chain's CDR3 is CASSSYRENEQFF. In DNA form, the CDR3 reads TGCGCCAGCAGCTCGTACAGGGAGAATGAGCAGTTCTTC.

This clonotype was seen many times. The chain couples TRBV7-2 to TRBJ1-2; TRBD1 agrees at 9 bases. Germline CDR1 is SGHTA and CDR2 is FQGNSA. J gave up 7 bases and V 5 bases, and 8 bases lay outside the gene matches. The CDR3 runs to 14 residues. CDR3 in amino acids: CASSLKGGQGGYTF. In nucleotides, the CDR3 is TGTGCCAGCAGCCTAAAAGGGGGACAGGGTGGCTACACCTTC.

The table lists this clonotype with a count of one. V usage is TRBV6-1 and J usage is TRBJ1-1; D is perhaps TRBD1 (6 bases). Germline loops: CDR1 MNHNS, CDR2 SASEGT. Trimming cost V 8 bases and J 4 bases, with 17 bases left between them. This CDR3 has 14 residues. The CDR3 spells CASLEGGLGTEAFF. The CDR3 coding sequence is TGTGCCAGCCTAGAAGGGGGGCTGGGCACTGAAGCTTTCTTT.